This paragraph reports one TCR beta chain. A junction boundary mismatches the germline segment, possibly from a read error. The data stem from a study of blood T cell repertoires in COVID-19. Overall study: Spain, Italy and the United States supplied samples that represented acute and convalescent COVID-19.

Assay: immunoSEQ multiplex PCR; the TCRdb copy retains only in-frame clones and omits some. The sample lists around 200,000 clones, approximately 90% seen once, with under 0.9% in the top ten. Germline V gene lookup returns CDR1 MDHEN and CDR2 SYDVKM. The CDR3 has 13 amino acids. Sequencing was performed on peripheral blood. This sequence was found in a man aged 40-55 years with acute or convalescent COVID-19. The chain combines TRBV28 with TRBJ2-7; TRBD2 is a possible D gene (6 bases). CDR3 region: CASKLGRGTLAVF. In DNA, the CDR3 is TGTGCCAGCAAGTTGGGACGGGGGACTCTAGCTGTCTTC.